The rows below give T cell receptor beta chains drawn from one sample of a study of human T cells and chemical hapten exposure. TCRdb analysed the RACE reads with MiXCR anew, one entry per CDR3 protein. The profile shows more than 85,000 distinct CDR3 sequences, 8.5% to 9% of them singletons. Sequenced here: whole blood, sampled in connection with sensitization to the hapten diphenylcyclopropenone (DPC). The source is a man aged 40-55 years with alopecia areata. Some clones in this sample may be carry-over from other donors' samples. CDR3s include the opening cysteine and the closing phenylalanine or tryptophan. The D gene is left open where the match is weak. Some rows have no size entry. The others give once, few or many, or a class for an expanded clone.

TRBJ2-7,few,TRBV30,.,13,CACIGGTTYEQYF,TGTGCCTGCATAGGGGGAACGACCTACGAGCAGTACTTC
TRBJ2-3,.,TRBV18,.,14,CASSPWEGPDTQYF,TGTGCCAGCTCACCATGGGAAGGGCCAGATACGCAGTATTTT
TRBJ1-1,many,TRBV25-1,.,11,CASSAGFEAFF,TGTGCCAGCAGTGCGGGTTTTGAAGCTTTCTTT
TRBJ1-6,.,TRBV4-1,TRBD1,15,CASSPRTGDNSPLHF,TGCGCCAGCAGCCCAAGGACAGGGGATAATTCACCCCTCCACTTT
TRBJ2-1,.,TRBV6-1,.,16,CASSEARARRGNEQFF,TGTGCCAGCAGTGAAGCGAGGGCGAGACGGGGGAATGAGCAGTTCTTC
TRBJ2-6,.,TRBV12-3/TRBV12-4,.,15,CASSLHSAGANVLTF,TGTGCCAGCAGTCTCCATAGCGCTGGGGCCAACGTCCTGACTTTC
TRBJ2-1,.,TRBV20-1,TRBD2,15,CSAPTSGPGQNEQFF,TGCAGTGCGCCCACTAGCGGCCCCGGCCAAAATGAGCAGTTCTTC
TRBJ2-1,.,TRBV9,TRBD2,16,CASSVGAAGGGNEQFF,TGTGCCAGCAGCGTAGGTGCAGCGGGAGGGGGCAATGAGCAGTTCTTC
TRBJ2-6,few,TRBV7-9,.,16,CASSGGVVAGANVLTF,TGTGCCAGCAGCGGAGGGGTGGTTGCTGGGGCCAACGTCCTGACTTTC
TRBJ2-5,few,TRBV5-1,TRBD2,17,CASSFRGSGIEGETQYF,TGCGCCAGCAGCTTCCGGGGTAGCGGGATTGAGGGAGAGACCCAGTACTTC
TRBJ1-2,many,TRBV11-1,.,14,CASSSTAHLDGYTF,TGTGCCAGCAGCTCAACCGCCCATTTGGATGGCTACACCTTC
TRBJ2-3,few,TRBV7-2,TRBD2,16,CASSSPSGGGTDTQYF,TGTGCCAGCAGCTCACCTAGCGGAGGGGGCACAGATACGCAGTATTTT
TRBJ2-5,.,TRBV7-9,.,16,CASSPEFPTGQETQYF,TGTGCCAGCAGCCCGGAATTCCCTACGGGACAAGAGACCCAGTACTTC
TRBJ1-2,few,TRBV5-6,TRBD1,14,CASSLGQGYYGYTF,TGTGCCAGCAGCTTGGGACAGGGCTACTATGGCTACACCTTC
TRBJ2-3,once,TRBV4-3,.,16,CASSQDVGGLTDTQYF,TGCGCCAGCAGCCAAGATGTTGGAGGTTTGACAGATACGCAGTATTTT
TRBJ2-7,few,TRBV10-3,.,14,CAISETGSSYEQYF,TGTGCCATCAGTGAGACAGGGAGCTCCTACGAGCAGTACTTC
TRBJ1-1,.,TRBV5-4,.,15,CASSSPGLGEDEAFF,TGTGCCAGCAGCTCCCCGGGCCTAGGGGAGGACGAAGCTTTCTTT
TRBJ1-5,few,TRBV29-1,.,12,CSAGEGVQPQHF,TGCAGCGCCGGAGAGGGCGTTCAGCCCCAGCATTTT
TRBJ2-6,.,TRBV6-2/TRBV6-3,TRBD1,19,CASSAGQGLIGSGANVLTF,TGTGCCAGCAGTGCCGGACAGGGGCTAATCGGCTCTGGGGCCAACGTCCTGACTTTC
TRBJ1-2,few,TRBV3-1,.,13,CASSQSGNYGYTF,TGTGCCAGCAGCCAATCAGGGAACTATGGCTACACCTTC
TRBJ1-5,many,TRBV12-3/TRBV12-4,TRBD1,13,CASGTGGGQPQHF,TGTGCCAGCGGGACAGGGGGTGGGCAGCCCCAGCATTTT
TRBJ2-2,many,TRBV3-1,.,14,CASSPRGPTGELFF,TGTGCCAGCAGCCCCCGGGGCCCCACGGGGGAGCTGTTTTTT
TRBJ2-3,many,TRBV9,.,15,CASSPAPQGTDTQYF,TGTGCCAGCAGCCCCGCCCCGCAGGGAACAGATACGCAGTATTTT
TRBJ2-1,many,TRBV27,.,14,CASMGSRRHNEQFF,TGTGCCAGCATGGGGTCCAGGAGACACAATGAGCAGTTCTTC
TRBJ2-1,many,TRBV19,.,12,CASSIRHNEQFF,TGTGCCAGTAGTATTAGGCATAATGAGCAGTTCTTC
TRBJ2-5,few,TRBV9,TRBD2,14,CASSVLAGVETQYF,TGTGCCAGCAGCGTTCTAGCGGGAGTTGAGACCCAGTACTTC